Listed here are 27 T cell receptor beta chains from one sample, sequenced in a study of early T cells in non-severe SARS-CoV-2 infection. TCRdb processed the 5' RACE reads anew with MiXCR; each CDR3 protein has one entry. This table holds tens of thousands of distinct CDR3 sequences, about 9.5% found once. The specimen comprised whole blood, sampled at baseline. The receptors were gathered from an adult who was a healthcare worker with PCR-confirmed SARS-CoV-2 infection or an uninfected control (not recorded which).

The gene calls are TRBV9 and TRBJ2-7, with D perhaps assigned TRBD1 or TRBD2 (6 bases each). Germline V gives CDR1 SGDLS, CDR2 YYNGEE. CDR3 length: 15 amino acids. V was trimmed by 2 bases and J by 4 bases, leaving 16 bases between them. Written as DNA, the CDR3 is TGTGCCAGCAGCGTTTACAGGGAGGCTGGGTACGAGCAGTACTTC. The encoded protein is CASSVYREAGYEQYF.

This rearrangement joins TRBV29-1 to TRBJ2-7; TRBD2 matches 9 bases. Germline loops: CDR1 SQVTM, CDR2 ANQGSEA. The CDR3 is 16 amino acids. V lost 6 bases, J lost 3 bases, and 15 bases stayed unmatched. CDR3 in amino acids: CSVTSGVAGDVYEQYF. CDR3 in DNA: TGCAGCGTGACTTCTGGGGTAGCGGGGGACGTCTACGAGCAGTACTTC.

This clonotype was recorded a few times. V is TRBV20-1 and J is TRBJ2-7; no clear D. The CDR3 loop spans 12 amino acids. Trimming stripped 1 base from V and 0 bases from J, with 4 bases between. The germline V gene has CDR1 DFQATT and CDR2 SNEGSKA (reference sequence). CDR3: CSARVSSYEQYF. In DNA form, the CDR3 reads TGCAGTGCTAGAGTCAGCTCCTACGAGCAGTACTTC.

This chain joins TRBV7-2 and TRBJ2-4; TRBD1 matches 10 bases. The V and J ends lost 6 bases and 1 base, in that order; junction bases with no gene match: 9. Germline values: CDR1 SGHTA, CDR2 FQGNSA. The CDR3 spans 17 residues. CDR3 region: CASSSRQGALAKNIQYF. The CDR3 DNA reads as TGTGCCAGCAGTAGCAGACAGGGGGCGCTGGCCAAAAACATTCAGTACTTC.

The chain couples TRBV5-4 to TRBJ2-2; 8 nucleotides agree with TRBD2. V lost 0 bases and J lost 5; bases outside the gene matches: 0. The CDR3 loop spans 14 amino acids. Germline V gives CDR1 SGHNT, CDR2 YYREEE (reference sequence). CDR3 nucleotide sequence: TGTGCCAGCAGCTTGGCGGGGGGGACCGGGGAGCTGTTTTTT. Translation: CASSLAGGTGELFF.

Ten or more counts support this clonotype. The V and J genes are TRBV5-4 and TRBJ1-2; 7 positions match TRBD1. V shed 0 bases, J shed 7 bases, and the junction held 3 bases outside the gene matches. Germline-derived CDR1 and CDR2 are SGHNT and YYREEE (reference sequence). The CDR3 is 13 residues long. CDR3: CASSLAGGGGYTF. In DNA form, the CDR3 reads TGTGCCAGCAGCTTGGCAGGGGGTGGTGGCTACACCTTC.

This clonotype was recorded a few times. The chain joins TRBV6-2 or TRBV6-3 to TRBJ2-7, with 7 bases lining up with TRBD1. CDR1 MNHEY and CDR2 SVGEGT come from the germline V gene. CDR3 length: 18 amino acids. Germline trimming cut 2 bases from V and 0 bases from J; bases unmatched to any gene: 13. In DNA form, the CDR3 reads TGTGCCAGCAGTTACCACCGGACAGGCGCTAGTTCCTCCTACGAGCAGTACTTC. Residues: CASSYHRTGASSSYEQYF.

This clonotype was detected a few times. This rearrangement joins TRBV9 to TRBJ1-3; D call uncertain. Germline V gives CDR1 SGDLS, CDR2 YYNGEE. Trimming took 0 bases from V and 2 from J, leaving 12 bases between them. CDR3 size: 16 residues. In nucleotides, the CDR3 is TGTGCCAGCAGCGTAGATATGGAAGGAGCTGGAAACACCATATATTTT. This encodes CASSVDMEGAGNTIYF.

The rearrangement links TRBV11-2 to TRBJ2-3, with D maybe TRBD1 (5 bases). The length of the CDR3 is 16 residues. The germline V and J ends were trimmed by 2 bases and 2 bases, with 14 bases remaining between them. CDR1 SGHAT and CDR2 FQNNGV come from the germline V gene. CDR3 DNA: TGTGCCAGCAGCTTAAACCCTGGGGCCAACACAGATACGCAGTATTTT. Protein: CASSLNPGANTDTQYF.

Ten or more counts support this clonotype. The gene calls are TRBV2 and TRBJ2-1, with D hard to call. The CDR3 spans 15 residues. Trimming pared 1 base from V and 4 bases from J, leaving 11 bases between. Germline V gives CDR1 SNHLY, CDR2 FYNNEI. For the CDR3, the DNA is TGTGCCAGCAGTGAAGTAGCATCGCAATACAATGAGCAGTTCTTC. Protein: CASSEVASQYNEQFF.

The chain carries TRBV7-8 and TRBJ2-7; 9 nucleotides line up with TRBD1. The CDR3 runs 17 residues. Trimming removed 1 base from V and 3 bases from J; junction bases left unmatched: 10. Germline V gene sequence: CDR1 SGHVS, CDR2 FQNEAQ. CDR3 sequence (DNA): TGTGCCAGCAGCTTAGTGTCAGGACAGGGGACCTTCTACGAGCAGTACTTC. Translating gives CASSLVSGQGTFYEQYF.

This clonotype was found a few times. This chain joins TRBV5-1 and TRBJ1-3; D not resolved. This CDR3 is 15 amino acids long. V gave up 7 bases and J gave up 2 bases, with 16 bases separating them. Germline CDR1 and CDR2: SGHRS and YFSETQ. The CDR3 is CASALQGFPGNTIYF. The CDR3 DNA reads as TGCGCCAGCGCCCTCCAAGGTTTTCCTGGAAACACCATATATTTT.

This clonotype was observed a handful of times. The chain is built from TRBV9 and TRBJ2-2; D may be TRBD1 or TRBD2 (7 bases each). This CDR3 has 17 amino acids. Per the germline V gene, CDR1 is SGDLS and CDR2 is YYNGEE. The V and J ends lost 4 bases and 4 bases respectively, with 20 bases between them. CDR3 nucleotides: TGTGCCAGCAGCAACGTCTGGGGAGGGGGCGCCACCGGGGAGCTGTTTTTT. Its translation is CASSNVWGGGATGELFF.

Only a few counts were recorded for this clonotype. V and J are TRBV18 and TRBJ2-1; D call uncertain. Looked up from germline, CDR1 is KGHSH and CDR2 is LQKENI. V was cut by 3 bases and J by 9 bases, with 6 bases left in between. The CDR3 runs to 11 residues. Here the CDR3 reads CASSPSREQFF. DNA of the CDR3: TGTGCCAGCTCACCTTCTCGTGAGCAGTTCTTC. Combining the CDR3 with reference TRBV18 and TRBJ2-1 gives the whole variable domain NAGVMQNPRHLVRRRGQEARLRCSPMKGHSHVYWYRQLPEEGLKFMVYLQKENIIDESGMPKERFSAEFPKEGPSILRIQQVVRGDSAAYFCASSPSREQFFGPGTRLTVL.

There are a few counts of this clonotype. The CDR3 nucleotides are TGTGCCAGCAGCCCACAAAGGGGTGGCTACACCTTC. Amino acid sequence: CASSPQRGGYTF. This chain connects TRBV7-8 to TRBJ1-2; the D gene is possibly TRBD1 (5 bases). CDR1 is SGHVS and CDR2 is FQNEAQ in the germline V gene. Trimming pared 5 bases from V and 7 bases from J, leaving 11 bases between. The CDR3 totals 12 residues.

In this sample, this clonotype turned up a few times. V gene TRBV3-1 combines with J gene TRBJ2-1; TRBD1 is a possible D gene (6 bases). V dropped 1 base and J dropped 2 bases, with 12 bases sitting between them. The V gene's germline CDR1 is LGHDT and CDR2 YNNKEL (reference sequence). The CDR3 is 16 amino acids. CDR3 sequence: CASSQVGDTPYNEQFF. The CDR3 coding sequence is TGTGCCAGCAGCCAAGTAGGGGACACCCCCTACAATGAGCAGTTCTTC.

This clonotype has at least ten counts. The chain joins TRBV14 to TRBJ2-2; D call uncertain. V lost 3 bases and J lost 10, with 9 bases in between. The CDR3 runs to 12 residues. Germline V gives CDR1 SGHDN, CDR2 FVKESK. CDR3 DNA sequence: TGTGCCAGCAGCCAGAGTCAGAAGGAGCTGTTTTTT. Translated, it gives CASSQSQKELFF.

V is TRBV29-1 and J is TRBJ1-2, with D perhaps matching TRBD1 (6 bases). Trimming shortened V by 4 bases and J by 6 bases, and 15 bases separated the two germline ends. Germline-derived CDR1 and CDR2 are SQVTM and ANQGSEA. This CDR3 contains 13 residues. CDR3 in amino acids: CSVAYREGDGYTF. The CDR3 DNA follows: TGCAGCGTTGCCTACAGGGAAGGGGATGGCTACACCTTC.

This clonotype was counted many times. The genes are TRBV6-5 and TRBJ2-7, with TRBD1 matching 7 bases. Germline-derived CDR1 and CDR2 are MNHEY and SVGAGI. The junction had 8 bases not matched to a gene; V was cut back by 0 bases and J by 9 bases. The CDR3 is 14 residues long. The CDR3 DNA is TGTGCCAGCAGTTACTCGAGGGACAGCGGACGGCAGTACTTC. Translating it yields CASSYSRDSGRQYF.

Only a few counts were recorded for this clonotype. The gene calls are TRBV7-2 and TRBJ1-6, with 12 bases that match TRBD1. This CDR3 spans 18 amino acids. J was trimmed by 5 bases and V by 2 bases; bases with no gene match: 7. CDR1 is SGHTA, CDR2 FQGNSA, per germline. CDR3 in DNA: TGTGCCAGCAGCTTACGGGGGACAGGGGGCTCGGATAATTCACCCCTCCACTTT. Translation gives CASSLRGTGGSDNSPLHF.

In this sample, this clonotype turned up many times. V usage is TRBV30 and J usage is TRBJ1-2; the D is unclear. V gave up 0 bases and J gave up 6 bases, with 8 bases separating them. The CDR3 contains 12 residues. Germline values: CDR1 GTSNPN, CDR2 SVGIG (reference sequence). The CDR3 loop reads CAWSVRTNGYTF. CDR3 bases: TGTGCCTGGAGTGTAAGGACCAATGGCTACACCTTC.

In its sample, this clonotype was seen a few times. The chain employs TRBV24-1 and TRBJ2-1, with 7 bases fitting TRBD2. Germline V gene lookup returns CDR1 KGHDR and CDR2 SFDVKD. The CDR3 runs 14 residues. The junction had 3 bases not matched to a gene; V was cut back by 4 bases and J by 4 bases. CDR3 region: CATSEGGNYNEQFF. The CDR3 DNA follows: TGTGCCACCAGTGAGGGGGGGAATTACAATGAGCAGTTCTTC.

The J gene is TRBJ1-6, the V gene TRBV30, with 8 bases lining up with TRBD1. The CDR3 runs 13 residues. In germline, CDR1 is GTSNPN, CDR2 SVGIG (reference sequence). V lost 5 bases, J lost 6 bases, and 3 bases stayed unmatched. The CDR3 DNA reads as TGTGCCTGGGGGACAGGAATTAATTCACCCCTCCACTTT. Amino acid sequence: CAWGTGINSPLHF.

Only a few counts were recorded for this clonotype. The CDR3 spells CAIRRLPQETQYF. The CDR3 nucleotides are TGTGCCATCAGGAGGTTACCTCAAGAGACCCAGTACTTC. V gene TRBV10-3 combines with J gene TRBJ2-5, with no clear D. The CDR3 is 13 residues long. V lost 6 bases to trimming and J lost 2 bases, with 10 bases between them. CDR1 and CDR2 from the germline V gene are ENHRY and SYGVKD.

This clonotype was picked up many times. The chain links TRBV11-2 to TRBJ2-7, with D perhaps TRBD1 (7 bases). With 5 bases removed from V and 1 base from J, the gap between germline ends came to 15 bases. The V gene's germline CDR1 is SGHAT and CDR2 FQNNGV. The CDR3 runs 15 residues. CDR3 coding DNA: TGTGCCAGCAGCCTCACCCCAGGGGGGTCCTACGAGCAGTACTTC. It translates to CASSLTPGGSYEQYF.

This clonotype has a handful of counts. V is TRBV9 and J is TRBJ2-5; TRBD2 matches at 7 bases. This CDR3 is built from 15 residues. With V trimmed by 4 bases and J by 1 base, 7 bases remained unmatched. Germline V gene data show CDR1 as SGDLS and CDR2 as YYNGEE. In nucleotides, the CDR3 is TGTGCCAGCAGCCCAGCGGGACGGATCCAAGAGACCCAGTACTTC. Its protein is CASSPAGRIQETQYF.

This clonotype was seen a few times. V and J are TRBV27 and TRBJ1-5; tentatively, D is TRBD1 (5 bases). Germline V gives CDR1 MNHEY, CDR2 SMNVEV (reference sequence). The V gene lost 5 bases and the J gene lost 5 bases, with 34 bases spanning the gap. This CDR3 spans 21 amino acids. The chain's CDR3 is CASSDRGARGGPDRSYQPQHF. In DNA, the CDR3 is TGTGCCAGCAGTGATCGAGGGGCCCGGGGCGGCCCAGATCGGTCCTATCAGCCCCAGCATTTT.